One and the same sample provided the 26 T cell receptor beta chains below, sequenced in a study of blood T cell repertoires in COVID-19. Clones were read by immunoSEQ multiplex PCR, and TCRdb kept only the in-frame ones, dropping some. The sample holds some 120,000 clones, roughly 85% seen once. Sequencing was done on a sample of peripheral blood. These receptors came from a human donor in a cohort sampled during active COVID-19.

The genes are TRBV6-5 and TRBJ2-7, with TRBD2 matching 7 bases. CDR1 and CDR2 (germline): MNHEY, SVGAGI. This CDR3 has 15 amino acids. The trim removed 5 bases at V and 2 bases at J, leaving 9 bases unmatched. CDR3 amino acids: CASSLGRGGTYEQYF. CDR3 nucleotide sequence: TGTGCCAGCAGTCTTGGGAGGGGAGGCACCTACGAGCAGTACTTC.

This chain uses TRBV18 with TRBJ2-4; 7 nucleotides agree with TRBD1. The J segment lost 7 bases and the V segment lost 4 bases, leaving 4 bases of the junction unmatched. Germline CDR1 is KGHSH and CDR2 is LQKENI. CDR3 length: 13 amino acids. The CDR3 spells CASSLEQGNIQYF. CDR3 DNA: TGTGCCAGCTCACTTGAACAGGGGAACATTCAGTACTTC.

This clone was seen only once. The rearrangement joins TRBV9 to TRBJ2-3, with D maybe TRBD2 (6 bases). This CDR3 comprises 16 residues. Germline V gene data show CDR1 as SGDLS and CDR2 as YYNGEE. V gave up 0 bases and J gave up 2 bases, with 13 bases separating them. The CDR3 sequence is CASSVAGGTPTDTQYF. The CDR3 DNA follows: TGTGCCAGCAGCGTAGCGGGTGGGACTCCCACAGATACGCAGTATTTT.

The chain joins TRBV6-6 to TRBJ2-1; D is unresolved. This CDR3 contains 16 residues. Trimming removed 0 bases at V and 12 bases at J, with 21 bases between. The germline gives CDR1 MNHNY, CDR2 SVGAGI (reference sequence). This CDR3 reads CASSYSVGDWSFGQFF. The CDR3 DNA reads TGTGCCAGCAGTTACTCGGTCGGCGACTGGTCGTTTGGGCAGTTCTTC.

The chain has TRBV7-3 and TRBJ2-7; TRBD1 agrees at 10 bases. The CDR3 spans 15 residues. J lost 4 bases, V lost 5 bases, and 8 bases had no gene match. Germline lookup yields CDR1 SGHTA and CDR2 FQGTGA. The CDR3 sequence is CASSPDPGQGYEQYF. The CDR3 DNA reads as TGTGCCAGCAGCCCGGACCCGGGACAGGGGTACGAGCAGTACTTC.

The chain combines TRBV5-1 with TRBJ2-7, with D maybe TRBD2 (6 bases). V dropped 2 bases and J dropped 5 bases, with 14 bases sitting between them. This CDR3 is built from 14 residues. Per germline, CDR1 SGHRS and CDR2 YFSETQ. The chain's CDR3 is CASSFSRTSNEQYF. CDR3 coding DNA: TGCGCCAGCAGCTTCTCCCGAACTAGCAACGAGCAGTACTTC. The whole variable domain, remainder taken from reference TRBV5-1 and TRBJ2-7, is KAGVTQTPRYLIKTRGQQVTLSCSPISGHRSVSWYQQTPGQGLQFLFEYFSETQRNKGNFPGRFSGRQFSNSRSEMNVSTLELGDSALYLCASSFSRTSNEQYFGPGTRLTVT.

The chain joins TRBV5-5 to TRBJ2-1; 7 bases match TRBD2. The CDR3 covers 20 residues. Per the germline V gene, CDR1 is SGHKS and CDR2 is YYEKEE (reference sequence). The V gene end was trimmed by 1 base and the J gene end by 0 bases; junction bases not matched to a gene: 16. DNA of the CDR3: TGTGCCAGCAGCTTGTTTGAACTCAGAACTGGACTAGGCTCCTACAATGAGCAGTTCTTC. Translated, it gives CASSLFELRTGLGSYNEQFF.

The chain employs TRBV28 and TRBJ2-7, with 8 bases identical to TRBD2. Germline V gives CDR1 MDHEN, CDR2 SYDVKM. The CDR3 covers 15 residues. Trimming at V came to 5 bases and at J to 5 bases, leaving 11 bases not matched to a gene. For the CDR3, the DNA is TGTGCCAGCAGTCGAACAGCGGGAGCCAGGAACGAGCAGTACTTC. This sequence encodes CASSRTAGARNEQYF.

This clone appeared a single time. The rearrangement joins TRBV3-1 (or the pseudogene TRBV3-2) to TRBJ2-5; TRBD1 is a possible D gene (6 bases). The germline gives CDR1 LGHDT, CDR2 YNNKEL (reference sequence). CDR3 length equals 15 residues. V lost 4 bases and J 5 bases, leaving 17 bases between the germline ends. The DNA of the CDR3 is TGTGCCAGCAGCCCAGGGGCAGGGGTAAGGGAGACCCAGTACTTC. It translates to CASSPGAGVRETQYF.

The gene calls are TRBV6-2 or TRBV6-3 and TRBJ2-3, with 7 positions matching TRBD1. This CDR3 spans 16 amino acids. Germline V gene lookup returns CDR1 MNHEY and CDR2 SVGEGT. The V gene end was trimmed by 8 bases and the J gene end by 1 base; junction bases not matched to a gene: 12. This CDR3 is CASGPRQGLRTDTQYF. Here the CDR3 DNA reads TGTGCCAGCGGCCCGAGACAGGGTCTTCGCACAGATACGCAGTATTTT.

This clone turned up a few times. The CDR3 protein is CASSPDLVQGNEAFF. The DNA for the CDR3 is TGTGCCAGCTCACCAGATCTGGTCCAGGGGAATGAAGCTTTCTTT. V gene TRBV18 combines with J gene TRBJ1-1, with D perhaps TRBD1 (6 bases). There are 15 residues in the CDR3. Germline values: CDR1 KGHSH, CDR2 LQKENI. The ends were cut back, 2 bases at V and 7 bases at J, with 17 bases in the middle.

CDR3 in amino acids: CASSLRAGSYSETQYF. The CDR3 DNA is TGTGCCAGCAGCTTAAGGGCAGGATCCTACTCAGAGACCCAGTACTTC. The chain couples TRBV7-3 to TRBJ2-5; D gene unclear. The CDR3 consists of 16 residues. V was trimmed by 1 base and J by 4 bases, leaving 16 bases between them. Per germline, CDR1 SGHTA and CDR2 FQGTGA.

The rearrangement links TRBV18 to TRBJ2-5; D might be TRBD1 (5 bases). V was pared by 6 bases and J by 5 bases, with 13 bases between. CDR1 and CDR2 from the germline V gene are KGHSH and LQKENI. This CDR3 is 13 amino acids long. The CDR3 reads CASSLGLWETQYF. CDR3 coding DNA: TGTGCCAGCTCGCTGGGGCTTTGGGAGACCCAGTACTTC.

The V call is TRBV12-3 or TRBV12-4, the J call TRBJ2-5; TRBD1 matches at 7 bases. This CDR3 spans 11 amino acids. V gave up 6 bases and J gave up 9 bases; unmatched junction bases: 4. DNA of the CDR3: TGTGCCAGCAGCCGACAGGGTCCCCAGTACTTC. Amino acid sequence: CASSRQGPQYF.

The V gene is TRBV7-8, the J gene TRBJ1-1; tentative D call: TRBD1 (5 bases). The CDR3 runs 12 residues. Trimming took 5 bases from V and 8 from J, leaving 12 bases between them. Germline V lookup: CDR1 SGHVS, CDR2 FQNEAQ. CDR3 region: CASSPRQGEAFF. CDR3 coding DNA: TGTGCCAGCAGCCCCCGGCAGGGAGAAGCTTTCTTT.

This chain connects TRBV28 to TRBJ1-1; maybe TRBD1 (6 bases). This CDR3 spans 13 amino acids. The V gene lost 5 bases and the J gene lost 3 bases, with 10 bases spanning the gap. Germline loops: CDR1 MDHEN, CDR2 SYDVKM. The CDR3 region has the DNA TGTGCCAGCAGTGATCCAGGGGACACTGAAGCTTTCTTT. Amino acid sequence: CASSDPGDTEAFF.

The CDR3 here is CASSQNAGTGKSYEQYF. For the CDR3, the DNA is TGTGCCAGCTCACAAAATGCCGGGACAGGGAAATCCTACGAGCAGTACTTC. The chain links TRBV18 to TRBJ2-7; TRBD1 matches at 9 bases. The germline V gene encodes CDR1 KGHSH and CDR2 LQKENI. The CDR3 consists of 17 residues. V shed 4 bases and J 1 base; nucleotides not matched to a gene: 11.

The chain carries TRBV18 and TRBJ2-1, with 7 bases aligning to TRBD2. Germline loops: CDR1 KGHSH, CDR2 LQKENI. The CDR3 runs to 19 residues. V shed 2 bases and J 0 bases; nucleotides not matched to a gene: 13. The CDR3 DNA is TGTGCCAGCTCACCAAAAGCTTCGGTGGGGGGGAGCTCCTACAATGAGCAGTTCTTC. Translating it yields CASSPKASVGGSSYNEQFF.

Turning to this clone: The sample has other DNA sequences that encode this CDR3 too. The V gene is TRBV11-1, the J gene TRBJ1-2; 8 bases match TRBD1. V shed 5 bases, J shed 4 bases, and the junction held 9 bases outside the gene matches. Germline assignment: CDR1 SGHAT and CDR2 FQDESV (reference sequence). The CDR3 contains 15 residues. For the CDR3, the DNA is TGTGCCAGCAGCCCCCGCGGACAGGGACTCTATGGCTACACCTTC. Translated, it gives CASSPRGQGLYGYTF.

The gene calls are TRBV15 and TRBJ2-7; TRBD1 matches at 10 bases. The germline V gene has CDR1 LNHNV and CDR2 YYDKDF (reference sequence). The V gene end was trimmed by 5 bases and the J gene end by 7 bases; junction bases not matched to a gene: 14. The CDR3 extends over 16 amino acids. The CDR3: CATSRYPDRGDPEQYF. DNA of the CDR3: TGTGCCACCAGCCGATACCCGGACAGGGGGGACCCGGAGCAGTACTTC.

The chain joins TRBV4-3 to TRBJ1-1, with a possible D match to TRBD1 (6 bases). CDR1 and CDR2 from the germline V gene are LGHNA and YSLEER. This CDR3 region has 15 residues. Trimming stripped 2 bases from V and 5 bases from J, with 15 bases between. The chain's CDR3 is CASSQMQGKDTEAFF. The CDR3 bases are TGCGCCAGCAGCCAAATGCAGGGGAAGGATACTGAAGCTTTCTTT.

V usage is TRBV15 and J usage is TRBJ1-2; maybe TRBD1 (5 bases). This CDR3 region has 13 residues. The germline CDR1 and CDR2 sequences are LNHNV and YYDKDF (reference sequence). V shed 0 bases and J shed 7 bases, with 9 bases lying between them. The CDR3 bases are TGTGCCACCAGCAGAGACAGGGATCGTGGCTACACCTTC. Amino acids: CATSRDRDRGYTF.

The chain links TRBV10-3 to TRBJ1-1; D uncertain. This CDR3 is built from 11 residues. In germline, CDR1 is ENHRY, CDR2 SYGVKD. The V and J ends lost 2 bases and 10 bases respectively, with 8 bases between them. CDR3 region: CAISETGGAFF. CDR3 nucleotide sequence: TGTGCCATCAGTGAGACCGGCGGAGCTTTCTTT.

This rearrangement joins TRBV28 to TRBJ1-6; tentatively, D is TRBD1 (5 bases). Trimming shortened V by 5 bases and J by 2 bases, and 13 bases separated the two germline ends. Germline loops: CDR1 MDHEN, CDR2 SYDVKM. The CDR3 runs 16 residues. The CDR3, as DNA: TGTGCCAGCAGTCAACCCGCGACAGCCTATAATTCACCCCTCCACTTT. Translating gives CASSQPATAYNSPLHF.

The chain is built from TRBV2 and TRBJ2-7, with 7 bases identical to TRBD1. CDR1 and CDR2 from the germline V gene are SNHLY and FYNNEI. This CDR3 has 12 amino acids. Germline trimming cut 7 bases from V and 5 bases from J; bases unmatched to any gene: 5. CDR3 region: CASTMTGNEQYF. CDR3 nucleotides: TGTGCCAGCACCATGACAGGGAACGAGCAGTACTTC.

This clone was detected only a few times. This chain joins TRBV28 and TRBJ1-5; D not certain. V lost 7 bases, J lost 4 bases, and 14 bases lay in between. The CDR3 has 14 amino acids. From germline, CDR1 is MDHEN and CDR2 SYDVKM. The CDR3 is CASNPAGQNQPQHF. In DNA, the CDR3 is TGTGCCAGCAACCCCGCTGGCCAGAATCAGCCCCAGCATTTT.